The clone carrying this TCR beta chain was recorded many times. Its antigen is unidentified. The record originates from a study of T-cell reconstitution after alpha-beta-depleted transplantation in children. This CDR3 contains 16 residues. Between the trimmed V and J ends, which lost 0 bases and 0 bases, there was a span of 15 bases. Per germline, CDR1 DFQATT and CDR2 SNEGSKA (reference sequence). General study points: By about two months after transplant, alpha-beta T cells reportedly arose from several hundred graft clones that had expanded. Diversity and T-cell counts at one year after transplant derived mostly from new T cells. The high TCRbeta diversity at day 60 in some patients came from surviving recipient T cells and thymic progenitors.

For TCRbeta, the library was prepared with unique molecular identifiers. TCRdb processed the PCR reads anew with MiXCR; each CDR3 protein has one entry. The repertoire holds 550,000 to 800,000 distinct CDR3 sequences, with over 10% as singletons. The chain combines TRBV20-1 with TRBJ2-7, with D possibly TRBD2 on 6 matching bases. This TCR was sampled from a girl aged 2-10 years with congenital amegakaryocytic thrombocytopenia, due to receive a stem cell transplant. Sequenced here: PBMCs, sampled before TCRalphabeta/CD19-depleted stem cell transplant. In DNA, the CDR3 is TGCAGTGCTAGAGATCTCGCGGGACCCATCTCCTACGAGCAGTACTTC. It is translated as CSARDLAGPISYEQYF.